This T cell receptor beta chain was found in a study of response to subunit inactivated influenza vaccine. Study results and caveats: New T cells are recruited in small numbers by each seasonal influenza vaccination, according to the authors' suggestion.

TCRdb re-derived calls from the RT-PCR reads in MiXCR, one entry per CDR3 protein. The data contain approximately 520,000 distinct CDR3 sequences, approximately 16% of them singletons. As regards this clonotype: Its cognate antigen is unknown.

In germline, CDR1 is SGHDT, CDR2 YYEEEE. V was trimmed by 4 bases and J by 14 bases, leaving 22 bases between them. The CDR3 is 14 residues long. The V and J genes are TRBV5-6 and TRBJ2-1, with D perhaps TRBD2 (7 bases). The clonotype originates from a man between 50 and 75 years old who received an inactivated influenza vaccine. This specimen consisted of CD4+ T cells sorted from PBMCs, obtained 23 to 25 months after vaccination. The CDR3: CASSTPSGGAPEFF. CDR3 in DNA: TGTGCCAGCAGCACCCCCTCTGGGGGGGCTCCGGAGTTCTTC.